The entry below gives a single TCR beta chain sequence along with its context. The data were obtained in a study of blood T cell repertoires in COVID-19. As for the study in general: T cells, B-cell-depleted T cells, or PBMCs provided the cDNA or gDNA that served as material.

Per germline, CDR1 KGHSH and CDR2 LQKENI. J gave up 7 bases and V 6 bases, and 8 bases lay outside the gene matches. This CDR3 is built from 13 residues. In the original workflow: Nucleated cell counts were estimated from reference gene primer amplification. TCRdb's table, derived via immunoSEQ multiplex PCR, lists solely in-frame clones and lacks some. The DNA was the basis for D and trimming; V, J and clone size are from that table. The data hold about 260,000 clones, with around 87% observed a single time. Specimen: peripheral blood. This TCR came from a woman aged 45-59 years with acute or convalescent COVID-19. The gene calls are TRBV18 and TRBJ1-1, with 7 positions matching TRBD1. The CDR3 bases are TGTGCCAGCTCCCGTGACAGGGTTAATGAAGCTTTCTTT. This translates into CASSRDRVNEAFF.